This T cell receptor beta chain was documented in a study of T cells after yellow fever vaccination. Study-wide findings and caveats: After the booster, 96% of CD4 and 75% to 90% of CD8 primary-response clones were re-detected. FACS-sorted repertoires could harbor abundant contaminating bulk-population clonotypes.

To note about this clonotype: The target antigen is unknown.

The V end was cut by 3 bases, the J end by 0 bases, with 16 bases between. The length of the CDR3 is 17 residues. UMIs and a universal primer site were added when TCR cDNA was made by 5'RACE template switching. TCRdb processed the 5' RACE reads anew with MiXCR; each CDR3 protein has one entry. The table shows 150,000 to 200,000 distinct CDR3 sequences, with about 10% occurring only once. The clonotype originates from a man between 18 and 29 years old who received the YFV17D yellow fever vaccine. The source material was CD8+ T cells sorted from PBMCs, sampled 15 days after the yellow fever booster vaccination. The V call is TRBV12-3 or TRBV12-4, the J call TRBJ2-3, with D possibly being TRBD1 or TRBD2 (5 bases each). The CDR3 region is CASSLLDWGTSTDTQYF. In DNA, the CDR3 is TGTGCCAGCAGTTTGTTGGACTGGGGCACTAGCACAGATACGCAGTATTTT.